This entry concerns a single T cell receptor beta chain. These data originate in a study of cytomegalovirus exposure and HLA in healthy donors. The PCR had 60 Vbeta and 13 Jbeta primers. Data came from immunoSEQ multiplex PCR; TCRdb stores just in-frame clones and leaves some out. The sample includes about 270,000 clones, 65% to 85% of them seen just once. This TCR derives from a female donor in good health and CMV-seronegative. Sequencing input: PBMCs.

The CDR3 is CAWSGVTDEQYF. In DNA, the CDR3 is TGTGCCTGGAGTGGCGTTACGGACGAGCAGTACTTC. This rearrangement joins TRBV30 to TRBJ2-7; D not certain. The CDR3 consists of 12 residues. V was trimmed by 1 base and J by 5 bases, leaving 9 bases between them. The germline V gene has CDR1 GTSNPN and CDR2 SVGIG (reference sequence).